These 20 T cell receptor beta chains originate from one sample sequenced in a study of shared clonotypes between healthy human individuals. Profiled with immunoSEQ multiplex PCR; TCRdb holds only in-frame clones, not every one. The sample has 2 million to 2.5 million clones; just over 90% are singletons. The sample taken for sequencing was naive CD4+ T cells from PBMCs. The subset here: CD45RA+ positively selected. These TCRs come from a man aged 18 to 30 in good health. Some clones in this sample may be carry-over from other donors' samples.

The chain links TRBV30 to TRBJ1-2; no clear D gene. CDR1 and CDR2 (germline): GTSNPN, SVGIG (reference sequence). V was pared by 4 bases and J by 5 bases, with 17 bases between. This CDR3 has 14 amino acids. The chain's CDR3 is CAWTVRTLRYGYTF. DNA of the CDR3: TGTGCCTGGACCGTAAGGACCCTGAGATATGGCTACACCTTC.

The chain couples TRBV7-3 to TRBJ1-1, with 8 nucleotides matching TRBD1. The CDR3 covers 15 residues. V shed 1 base and J 4 bases; nucleotides not matched to a gene: 5. Germline lookup yields CDR1 SGHTA and CDR2 FQGTGA. In DNA, the CDR3 is TGTGCCAGCAGCTTAAGAGGACAGGGAACCACTGAAGCTTTCTTT. It codes for CASSLRGQGTTEAFF.

This chain connects TRBV6-6 to TRBJ2-3; D uncertain. Trimming took off 0 bases at V and 10 bases at J, with 5 bases between the two ends. This CDR3 has 11 residues. CDR1 is MNHNY and CDR2 is SVGAGI in the germline V gene (reference sequence). CDR3 bases: TGTGCCAGCAGTTACTCGTACGCGCAGTATTTT. Translating it yields CASSYSYAQYF.

The chain couples TRBV6-5 to TRBJ1-1; D is possibly TRBD1 (6 bases). The germline gives CDR1 MNHEY, CDR2 SVGAGI. This CDR3 is built from 14 residues. V was clipped by 8 bases and J by 1 base, with 14 bases between them. Here the CDR3 reads CASAEGGANTEAFF. CDR3 DNA: TGTGCCAGCGCGGAGGGGGGGGCGAACACTGAAGCTTTCTTT.

The chain has TRBV7-9 and TRBJ2-5, with a possible D match to TRBD2 (6 bases). The V and J ends lost 1 base and 5 bases respectively, with 17 bases between them. Per germline, CDR1 SEHNR and CDR2 FQNEAQ (reference sequence). The CDR3 sequence is 16 residues long. The CDR3 region has the DNA TGTGCCAGCAGCTTAGTGGGCGCCGGGACTCGGGAGACCCAGTACTTC. Translated, it gives CASSLVGAGTRETQYF.

The chain couples TRBV5-5 to TRBJ2-6; D remains ambiguous. The CDR3 loop spans 14 amino acids. Trimming took off 1 base at V and 2 bases at J, with 4 bases between the two ends. The germline gives CDR1 SGHKS, CDR2 YYEKEE (reference sequence). The CDR3 is CASSLIPGANVLTF. The CDR3 bases are TGTGCCAGCAGCTTGATTCCTGGGGCCAACGTCCTGACTTTC.

The chain joins TRBV11-2 to TRBJ2-3; 15 nucleotides align to TRBD2. Germline V lookup: CDR1 SGHAT, CDR2 FQNNGV. The CDR3 totals 17 residues. Unmatched junction bases numbered 5, after V lost 5 bases and J lost 2 bases. Here the CDR3 reads CASSPGLAGGITDTQYF. The CDR3 bases are TGTGCCAGCAGCCCAGGACTAGCGGGAGGGATCACAGATACGCAGTATTTT.

The chain recombines TRBV18 with TRBJ1-2; D is undetermined. The CDR3 has 15 amino acids. V was pared by 3 bases and J by 7 bases, with 18 bases between. Germline CDR1 and CDR2: KGHSH and LQKENI. CDR3 region: CASSPLAAFGGGYTF. The CDR3 DNA reads TGTGCCAGCTCACCCTTAGCTGCCTTTGGTGGTGGCTACACCTTC.

The rearrangement links TRBV10-3 to TRBJ2-7, with 8 bases aligning to TRBD2. V was pared by 5 bases and J by 6 bases, with 9 bases of the junction left unmatched. This CDR3 is 14 amino acids long. The germline V gene encodes CDR1 ENHRY and CDR2 SYGVKD. The CDR3 DNA sequence: TGTGCCATCAGTCCGAGCGGGAGAGGTGTCGAGCAGTACTTC. Protein product: CAISPSGRGVEQYF.

V is TRBV5-1 and J is TRBJ2-3; 7 bases are shared with TRBD2. The germline CDR1 and CDR2 sequences are SGHRS and YFSETQ. The J segment lost 4 bases and the V segment lost 4 bases, leaving 9 bases of the junction unmatched. The length of the CDR3 is 15 residues. This CDR3 reads CASSPGLEYSDTQYF. CDR3 coding DNA: TGCGCCAGCAGCCCCGGACTAGAGTACTCAGATACGCAGTATTTT.

The chain employs TRBV4-1 and TRBJ2-6; D is undetermined. The CDR3 sequence is 18 residues long. Per the germline V gene, CDR1 is MGHRA and CDR2 is YSYEKL. The germline V and J ends were trimmed by 4 bases and 0 bases, with 16 bases remaining between them. The DNA for the CDR3 is TGCGCCAGCAGCCCTCAATCGGTCGCCTCCTCTGGGGCCAACGTCCTGACTTTC. It specifies CASSPQSVASSGANVLTF.

V is TRBV7-2 and J is TRBJ2-7; D unresolved. Looked up from germline, CDR1 is SGHTA and CDR2 is FQGNSA. Trimming left V 5 bases short and J 3 bases short, with 11 bases between. This CDR3 has 13 residues. DNA of the CDR3: TGTGCCAGCAGCCCACCCCCCAGCTACGAGCAGTACTTC. It specifies CASSPPPSYEQYF.

The rearrangement joins TRBV6-5 to TRBJ1-1; tentatively, D is TRBD1 (6 bases). This CDR3 region has 14 residues. Germline CDR1 MNHEY, CDR2 SVGAGI. Trimming cost V 7 bases and J 2 bases, with 14 bases left between them. The CDR3 coding sequence is TGTGCCAGCAAAACAGGGTTTGTTAACACTGAAGCTTTCTTT. Amino acid sequence: CASKTGFVNTEAFF.

V and J are TRBV28 and TRBJ2-7, with TRBD1 identical over 8 bases. In germline, CDR1 is MDHEN, CDR2 SYDVKM. This CDR3 contains 15 residues. V shed 5 bases, J shed 0 bases, and the junction held 6 bases outside the gene matches. This CDR3 reads CASSKGQAGSYEQYF. The CDR3 coding sequence is TGTGCCAGCAGTAAGGGACAGGCGGGCTCCTACGAGCAGTACTTC.

V gene TRBV18 combines with J gene TRBJ2-3; 8 bases agree with TRBD2. The CDR3 extends over 15 amino acids. J was trimmed by 7 bases and V by 3 bases; bases with no gene match: 9. Looked up from germline, CDR1 is KGHSH and CDR2 is LQKENI. DNA of the CDR3: TGTGCCAGCTCACCCGTTCCGGCGGGAGGATATACGCAGTATTTT. Amino acids: CASSPVPAGGYTQYF.

This chain joins TRBV5-4 and TRBJ2-3; tentative D call: TRBD2 (6 bases). CDR3 length: 15 residues. V lost 2 bases, J lost 2 bases, and 12 bases lay in between. Germline V CDR1 and CDR2: SGHNT, YYREEE (reference sequence). The CDR3 DNA reads as TGTGCCAGCAGCTTAATAGCGGAAGCCACAGATACGCAGTATTTT. Translated: CASSLIAEATDTQYF.

The chain combines TRBV4-1 with TRBJ2-7; 11 bases match TRBD2. V lost 2 bases to trimming and J lost 2 bases; unmatched junction nucleotides: 2. CDR3 length equals 15 residues. Germline CDR1 reads MGHRA; CDR2 reads YSYEKL. CDR3 sequence reads: CASSQLLAGAYEQYF. The CDR3 DNA reads as TGCGCCAGCAGCCAACTACTAGCGGGAGCCTACGAGCAGTACTTC.

The chain uses TRBV7-9 and TRBJ2-2; TRBD2 might be the D (6 bases). V was trimmed by 5 bases and J by 6 bases, leaving 22 bases between them. Germline V gene sequence: CDR1 SEHNR, CDR2 FQNEAQ (reference sequence). CDR3 size: 17 residues. CDR3 protein: CASSILSGRRKAGELFF. The CDR3 DNA is TGTGCCAGCAGCATTCTTTCGGGGAGGAGGAAGGCCGGGGAGCTGTTTTTT.

J is TRBJ1-4 and V is TRBV25-1; 7 positions match TRBD1. CDR3 length: 14 residues. From germline, CDR1 is MGHDK and CDR2 SYGVNS. With 4 bases clipped from V and 3 bases from J, the junction kept 2 bases outside the gene matches. DNA of the CDR3: TGTGCCAGCAGTGCCGGGACAGCTAATGAAAAACTGTTTTTT. Translation gives CASSAGTANEKLFF.

V gene TRBV2 combines with J gene TRBJ2-7, with TRBD1 matching 8 bases. Germline CDR1 is SNHLY and CDR2 is FYNNEI. The CDR3 extends over 13 amino acids. J gave up 2 bases and V 7 bases, and 4 bases lay outside the gene matches. The CDR3 sequence is CASISGGTYEQYF. CDR3 coding DNA: TGTGCCAGCATATCAGGGGGCACCTACGAGCAGTACTTC.